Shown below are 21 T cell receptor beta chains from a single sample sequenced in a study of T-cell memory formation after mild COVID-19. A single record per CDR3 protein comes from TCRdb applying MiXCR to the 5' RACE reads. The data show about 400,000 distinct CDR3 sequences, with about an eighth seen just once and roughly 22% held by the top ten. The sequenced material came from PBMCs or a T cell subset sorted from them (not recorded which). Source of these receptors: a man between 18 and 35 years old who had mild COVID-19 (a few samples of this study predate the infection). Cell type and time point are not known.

The CDR3 DNA sequence: TGTGCCAGCAGCCCCTCCCGCAATTCCGAGACCCAGTACTTC. As protein: CASSPSRNSETQYF. The chain carries TRBV7-7 and TRBJ2-5; no firm D call. V shed 5 bases and J shed 5 bases, with 15 bases lying between them. CDR3 length: 14 residues. Germline assignment: CDR1 SSHAT and CDR2 FNYEAQ (reference sequence).

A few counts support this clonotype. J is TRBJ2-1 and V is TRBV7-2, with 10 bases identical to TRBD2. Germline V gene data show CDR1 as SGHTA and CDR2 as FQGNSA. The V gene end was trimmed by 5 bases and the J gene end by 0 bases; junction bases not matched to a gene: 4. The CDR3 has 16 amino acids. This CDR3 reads CASSPSGGSSYNEQFF. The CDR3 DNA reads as TGTGCCAGCAGCCCTAGCGGGGGCAGCTCCTACAATGAGCAGTTCTTC.

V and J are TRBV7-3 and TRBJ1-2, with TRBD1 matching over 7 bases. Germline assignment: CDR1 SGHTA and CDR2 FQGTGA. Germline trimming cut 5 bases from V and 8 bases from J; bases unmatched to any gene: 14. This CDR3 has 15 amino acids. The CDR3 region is CASSPSPDRVGGYTF. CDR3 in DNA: TGTGCCAGCAGCCCCTCCCCCGACAGGGTAGGCGGCTACACCTTC.

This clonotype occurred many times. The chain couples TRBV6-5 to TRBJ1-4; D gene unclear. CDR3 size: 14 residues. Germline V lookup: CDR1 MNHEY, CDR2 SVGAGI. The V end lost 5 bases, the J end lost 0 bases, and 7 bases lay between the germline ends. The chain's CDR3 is CASSRRATNEKLFF. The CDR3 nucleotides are TGTGCCAGCAGTAGGAGGGCAACTAATGAAAAACTGTTTTTT.

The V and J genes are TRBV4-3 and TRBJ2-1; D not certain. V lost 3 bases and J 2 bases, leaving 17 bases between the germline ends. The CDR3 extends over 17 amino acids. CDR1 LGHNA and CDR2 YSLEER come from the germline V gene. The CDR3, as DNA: TGCGCCAGCAGCCAGCTCGTAGGTCAATACGCCTACAATGAGCAGTTCTTC. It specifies CASSQLVGQYAYNEQFF.

The CDR3 nucleotides are TGTGCCAGCAGCTTAGGGGGCAGACGGACTGAAGCTTTCTTT. Translated: CASSLGGRRTEAFF. The chain combines TRBV7-6 with TRBJ1-1; D perhaps matches TRBD1 (5 bases). The germline gives CDR1 SGHVS, CDR2 FNYEAQ. This CDR3 has 14 residues. Trimming cost V 1 base and J 5 bases, with 11 bases left between them.

The CDR3 nucleotides read TGCAGTGCTAGAGCGGGGGGAGGGGAGACCCAGTACTTC. The encoded protein is CSARAGGGETQYF. This chain links TRBV20-1 with TRBJ2-5; 7 nucleotides match TRBD2. The J segment lost 5 bases and the V segment lost 1 base, leaving 4 bases of the junction unmatched. The CDR3 totals 13 residues. Germline V gene lookup returns CDR1 DFQATT and CDR2 SNEGSKA (reference sequence).

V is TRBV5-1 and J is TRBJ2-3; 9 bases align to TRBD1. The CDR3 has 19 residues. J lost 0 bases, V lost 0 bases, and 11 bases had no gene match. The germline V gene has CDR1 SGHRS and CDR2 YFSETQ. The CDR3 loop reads CASSLEGTGSGRSTDTQYF. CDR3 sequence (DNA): TGCGCCAGCAGCTTGGAAGGGACAGGGTCCGGCCGTAGCACAGATACGCAGTATTTT. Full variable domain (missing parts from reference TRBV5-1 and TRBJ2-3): KAGVTQTPRYLIKTRGQQVTLSCSPISGHRSVSWYQQTPGQGLQFLFEYFSETQRNKGNFPGRFSGRQFSNSRSEMNVSTLELGDSALYLCASSLEGTGSGRSTDTQYFGPGTRLTVL.

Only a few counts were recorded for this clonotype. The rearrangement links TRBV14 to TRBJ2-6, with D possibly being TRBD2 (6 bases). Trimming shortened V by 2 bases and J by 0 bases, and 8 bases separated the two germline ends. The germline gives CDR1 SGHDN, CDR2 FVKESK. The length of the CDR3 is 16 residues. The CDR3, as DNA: TGTGCCAGCAGCCAACTGGGGGGCTCTGGGGCCAACGTCCTGACTTTC. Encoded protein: CASSQLGGSGANVLTF. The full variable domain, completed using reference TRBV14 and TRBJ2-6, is EAGVTQFPSHSVIEKGQTVTLRCDPISGHDNLYWYRRVMGKEIKFLLHFVKESKQDESGMPNNRFLAERTGGTYSTLKVQPAELEDSGVYFCASSQLGGSGANVLTFGAGSRLTVL.

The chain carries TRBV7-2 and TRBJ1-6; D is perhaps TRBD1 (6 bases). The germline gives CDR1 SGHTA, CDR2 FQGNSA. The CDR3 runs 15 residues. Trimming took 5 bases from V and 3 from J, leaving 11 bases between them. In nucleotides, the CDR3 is TGTGCCAGCAGCAAAGACAGGCTCTATAATTCACCCCTCCACTTT. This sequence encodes CASSKDRLYNSPLHF.

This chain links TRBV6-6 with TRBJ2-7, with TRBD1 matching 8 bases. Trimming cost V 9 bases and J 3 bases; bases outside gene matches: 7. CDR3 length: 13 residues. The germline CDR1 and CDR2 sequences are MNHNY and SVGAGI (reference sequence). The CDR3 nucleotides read TGTGCCAGTATGAGGACAGGGAGCTACGAGCAGTACGTC. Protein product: CASMRTGSYEQYV.

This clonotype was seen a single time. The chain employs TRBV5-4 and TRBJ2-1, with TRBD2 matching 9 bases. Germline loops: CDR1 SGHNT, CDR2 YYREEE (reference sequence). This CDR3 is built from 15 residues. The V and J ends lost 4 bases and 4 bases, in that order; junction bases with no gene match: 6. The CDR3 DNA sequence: TGTGCCAGCAGCCAATCGAGCGGGAGGTACAATGAGCAGTTCTTC. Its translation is CASSQSSGRYNEQFF.

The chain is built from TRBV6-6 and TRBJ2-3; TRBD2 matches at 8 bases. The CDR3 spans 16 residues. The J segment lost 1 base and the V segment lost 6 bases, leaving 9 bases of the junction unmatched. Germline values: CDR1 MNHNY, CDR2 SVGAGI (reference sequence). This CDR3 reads CASSPWRGAGTDTQYF. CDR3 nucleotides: TGTGCCAGCAGCCCTTGGCGGGGGGCTGGCACAGATACGCAGTATTTT.

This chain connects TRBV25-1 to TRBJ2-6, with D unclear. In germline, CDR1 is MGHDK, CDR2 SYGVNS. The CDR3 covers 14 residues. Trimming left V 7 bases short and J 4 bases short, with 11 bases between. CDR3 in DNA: TGTGCCAGCACAAACACCGTCGGGGCCAACGTCCTGACTTTC. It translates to CASTNTVGANVLTF.

The CDR3 loop reads CANYLQGGPQVSQYF. The CDR3 nucleotides are TGTGCCAACTATCTCCAGGGGGGGCCCCAAGTGAGCCAGTACTTC. The J gene is TRBJ2-5, the V gene TRBV28; D tentatively reads TRBD1 or TRBD2 (7 bases each). The CDR3 loop spans 15 amino acids. Between the trimmed V and J ends, which lost 10 bases and 10 bases, there was a span of 28 bases. Germline CDR1 is MDHEN and CDR2 is SYDVKM.

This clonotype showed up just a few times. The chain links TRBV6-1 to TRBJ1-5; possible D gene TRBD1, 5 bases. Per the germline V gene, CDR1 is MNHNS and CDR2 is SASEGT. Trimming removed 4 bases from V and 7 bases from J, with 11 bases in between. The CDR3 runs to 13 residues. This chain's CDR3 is CASSGGYGQPQHF. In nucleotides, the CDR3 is TGTGCCAGCAGTGGGGGGTATGGGCAGCCCCAGCATTTT.

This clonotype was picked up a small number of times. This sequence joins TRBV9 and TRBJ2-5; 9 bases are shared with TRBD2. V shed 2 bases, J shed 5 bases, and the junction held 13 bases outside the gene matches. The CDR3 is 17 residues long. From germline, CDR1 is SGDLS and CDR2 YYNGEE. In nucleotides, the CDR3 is TGTGCCAGCAGCGTCGGCAGCGGGGGGCGATTCGAGGAGACCCAGTACTTC. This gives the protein CASSVGSGGRFEETQYF.

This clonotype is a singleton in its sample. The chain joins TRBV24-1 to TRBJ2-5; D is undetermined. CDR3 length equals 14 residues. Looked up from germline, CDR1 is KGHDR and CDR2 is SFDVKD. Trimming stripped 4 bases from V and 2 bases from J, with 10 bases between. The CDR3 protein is CATSDYNNQETQYF. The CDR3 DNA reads TGTGCCACCAGTGACTATAACAATCAAGAGACCCAGTACTTC.

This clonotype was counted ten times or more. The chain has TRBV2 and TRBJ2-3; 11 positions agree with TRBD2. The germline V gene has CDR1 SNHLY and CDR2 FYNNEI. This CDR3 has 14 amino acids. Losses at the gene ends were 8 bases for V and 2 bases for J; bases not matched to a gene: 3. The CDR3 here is CASRSGGDTDTQYF. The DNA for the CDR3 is TGTGCCAGCCGTAGCGGGGGGGACACAGATACGCAGTATTTT.

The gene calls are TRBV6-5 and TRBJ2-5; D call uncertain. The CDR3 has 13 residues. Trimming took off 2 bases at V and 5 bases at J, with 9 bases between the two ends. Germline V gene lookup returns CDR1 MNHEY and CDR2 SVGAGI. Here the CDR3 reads CASSYAWRETQYF. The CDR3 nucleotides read TGTGCCAGCAGTTACGCGTGGCGGGAGACCCAGTACTTC.

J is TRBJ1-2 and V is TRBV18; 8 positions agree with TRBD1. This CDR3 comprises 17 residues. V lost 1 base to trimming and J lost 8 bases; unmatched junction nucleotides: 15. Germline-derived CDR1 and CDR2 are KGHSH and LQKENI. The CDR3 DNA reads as TGTGCCAGCTCACCACAGGCATCAGGACAGGGTTCGCGCGGCTACACCTTC. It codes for CASSPQASGQGSRGYTF. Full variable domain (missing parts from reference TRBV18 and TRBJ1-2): NAGVMQNPRHLVRRRGQEARLRCSPMKGHSHVYWYRQLPEEGLKFMVYLQKENIIDESGMPKERFSAEFPKEGPSILRIQQVVRGDSAAYFCASSPQASGQGSRGYTFGSGTRLTVV.